The 26 T cell receptor beta chains presented below share a single source sample, sequenced in a study of OX40 agonist ivuxolimab in advanced cancers. Assay used: immunoSEQ multiplex PCR; TCRdb lists only in-frame clones, some missing. Of 50,000 to 65,000 clones listed, 75% to 85% are singletons. Sequenced material: CD4+ or CD8+ T cells sorted from blood, taken in a trial of the OX40 agonist ivuxolimab. The receptors were gathered from an adult with an advanced solid tumor such as melanoma, head and neck, liver or kidney cancer.

The chain is built from TRBV28 and TRBJ1-5, with D uncertain. Deletions cut 10 bases from V and 2 bases from J, with 24 bases between. Germline assignment: CDR1 MDHEN and CDR2 SYDVKM. The CDR3 runs 17 residues. CDR3 sequence: CATFPRNRRRGNQPQHF. The CDR3 DNA is TGTGCCACCTTCCCAAGGAACAGACGTAGAGGCAATCAGCCCCAGCATTTT.

The rearrangement links TRBV14 to TRBJ2-2, with TRBD1 as a possible D gene (5 bases). Trimming took 2 bases from V and 7 from J, leaving 14 bases between them. The CDR3 has 15 amino acids. CDR1 is SGHDN, CDR2 FVKESK, per germline. CDR3 DNA sequence: TGTGCCAGCAGCCAACTAGGACACTTGGTCGGGGAGCTGTTTTTT. The encoded protein is CASSQLGHLVGELFF.

The genes are TRBV27 and TRBJ2-7, with no clear D. The CDR3 totals 13 residues. The V gene's germline CDR1 is MNHEY and CDR2 SMNVEV (reference sequence). With 3 bases removed from V and 2 bases from J, the gap between germline ends came to 8 bases. The CDR3 region has the DNA TGTGCCAGCAGTTTTGGAAAAGCCTACGAGCAGTACTTC. This translates into CASSFGKAYEQYF.

This clone was observed a few times. The V and J genes are TRBV11-2 and TRBJ2-2; D gene uncertain. Trimming shortened V by 5 bases and J by 4 bases, and 8 bases separated the two germline ends. Germline lookup yields CDR1 SGHAT and CDR2 FQNNGV. The CDR3 is 13 residues long. Here the CDR3 DNA reads TGTGCCAGCAGCCCCATCCGCACCGGGGAGCTGTTTTTT. This translates into CASSPIRTGELFF.

The chain uses TRBV6-5 and TRBJ2-4; D is ambiguous. CDR1 is MNHEY and CDR2 is SVGAGI in the germline V gene. The CDR3 contains 15 residues. The V end was cut by 5 bases, the J end by 6 bases, with 17 bases between. The CDR3 nucleotides read TGTGCCAGCAGTAGCCCCGGCACGGTGGGAAACATTCAGTACTTC. Translating it yields CASSSPGTVGNIQYF.

The chain is built from TRBV9 and TRBJ2-5; tentative D call: TRBD1 (6 bases). There are 16 residues in the CDR3. Germline CDR1 is SGDLS and CDR2 is YYNGEE. V lost 2 bases, J lost 2 bases, and 16 bases lay in between. The CDR3 loop reads CASSVGARAGQETQYF. In nucleotides, the CDR3 is TGTGCCAGCAGCGTGGGGGCAAGGGCCGGACAAGAGACCCAGTACTTC. The whole variable domain, remainder taken from reference TRBV9 and TRBJ2-5, is DSGVTQTPKHLITATGQRVTLRCSPRSGDLSVYWYQQSLDQGLQFLIQYYNGEERAKGNILERFSAQQFPDLHSELNLSSLELGDSALYFCASSVGARAGQETQYFGPGTRLLVL.

This chain joins TRBV19 and TRBJ2-2, with TRBD1 as a possible D gene (6 bases). This CDR3 comprises 15 residues. Per germline, CDR1 LNHDA and CDR2 SQIVND (reference sequence). V was trimmed by 4 bases and J by 8 bases, leaving 17 bases between them. The CDR3 here is CASSTVGTPAGELFF. CDR3 nucleotide sequence: TGTGCCAGTAGTACCGTAGGGACACCAGCTGGGGAGCTGTTTTTT.

The V and J genes are TRBV4-1 and TRBJ2-1, with 8 bases identical to TRBD2. This CDR3 contains 15 residues. The germline gives CDR1 MGHRA, CDR2 YSYEKL. Trimming took 0 bases from V and 7 from J; bases not matched to a gene: 5. CDR3 loop: CASSQESGGVNEQFF. The CDR3 bases are TGCGCCAGCAGCCAAGAAAGCGGGGGTGTAAATGAGCAGTTCTTC.

As for this clone: Other nucleotide sequences from this sample produce the same CDR3. This chain connects TRBV6-5 to TRBJ2-7; D may be TRBD2 (6 bases). Deletions cut 5 bases from V and 2 bases from J, with 13 bases between. The CDR3 is made up of 14 amino acids. CDR1 and CDR2 from the germline V gene are MNHEY and SVGAGI. The CDR3 region is CASSNSGGAYEQYF. In DNA form, the CDR3 reads TGTGCCAGCAGTAATTCTGGCGGGGCCTACGAGCAGTACTTC.

The chain links TRBV28 to TRBJ1-6; possible D gene TRBD1, 5 bases. Germline CDR1 and CDR2: MDHEN and SYDVKM. The CDR3 totals 14 residues. V dropped 3 bases and J dropped 9 bases, with 12 bases sitting between them. The CDR3 bases are TGTGCCAGCAGTTTTAGGGGAAAAAGTTCACCCCTCCACTTT. Residues: CASSFRGKSSPLHF.

This chain links TRBV27 with TRBJ1-5; D unclear. The CDR3 has 13 residues. Germline CDR1 and CDR2: MNHEY and SMNVEV (reference sequence). The V end lost 2 bases, the J end lost 11 bases, and 13 bases lay between the germline ends. The DNA of the CDR3 is TGTGCCAGCAGTTTACTACAATCGTCAGCCCAGCATTTT. Translating gives CASSLLQSSAQHF.

This clone came up a few times. This chain uses TRBV6-5 with TRBJ2-5, with 12 bases identical to TRBD2. V dropped 7 bases and J dropped 5; count of bases not matched to a gene: 5. The CDR3 is 14 amino acids. CDR1 is MNHEY, CDR2 SVGAGI, per germline. Written as DNA, the CDR3 is TGTGCCAGCACCGGACTAGCGGGGACGGAGACCCAGTACTTC. Protein sequence: CASTGLAGTETQYF.

The chain employs TRBV29-1 and TRBJ1-3, with D perhaps TRBD1 (6 bases). V dropped 7 bases and J dropped 0 bases, with 13 bases sitting between them. Germline loops: CDR1 SQVTM, CDR2 ANQGSEA. The CDR3 totals 14 residues. CDR3 loop: CSARTASSGNTIYF. In DNA form, the CDR3 reads TGCAGCGCCCGGACAGCAAGCTCTGGAAACACCATATATTTT.

The V gene is TRBV6-1, the J gene TRBJ2-5; the D gene is possibly TRBD1 (5 bases). The CDR3 spans 13 residues. Germline CDR1 and CDR2: MNHNS and SASEGT. V was clipped by 6 bases and J by 3 bases, with 11 bases between them. The CDR3 DNA sequence: TGTGCCAGCAGGGCCTCAGGGAAAGAGACCCAGTACTTC. This sequence encodes CASRASGKETQYF.

This sequence joins TRBV4-2 and TRBJ2-1; 14 bases map to TRBD2. CDR3 length equals 18 residues. CDR1 is LGHNA, CDR2 YNFKEQ, per germline. Unmatched junction bases numbered 9, after V lost 4 bases and J lost 4 bases. The CDR3 is CASSPRLAGGPDYNEQFF. The DNA of the CDR3 is TGTGCCAGCAGCCCGAGACTAGCGGGGGGGCCGGATTACAATGAGCAGTTCTTC.

The J gene is TRBJ1-1, the V gene TRBV6-5, with a tentative D call TRBD1 (5 bases). The germline V gene encodes CDR1 MNHEY and CDR2 SVGAGI. This CDR3 has 13 residues. V was clipped by 4 bases and J by 5 bases, with 11 bases between them. CDR3 region: CASSSARGTEAFF. The DNA for the CDR3 is TGTGCCAGCAGTTCCGCCCGGGGGACTGAAGCTTTCTTT.

The rearrangement links TRBV18 to TRBJ2-1; 8 nucleotides agree with TRBD1. CDR1 and CDR2 from the germline V gene are KGHSH and LQKENI. The CDR3 contains 16 residues. The ends lost 6 bases at V and 3 bases at J; junction bases unmatched: 10. CDR3 sequence reads: CASSLPGQGHYNEQFF. The CDR3 DNA is TGTGCCAGCTCGCTTCCAGGACAGGGCCACTACAATGAGCAGTTCTTC.

On this clone: The sample carries other DNA sequences with the same CDR3. The chain couples TRBV5-1 to TRBJ2-6, with a possible D match to TRBD2 (6 bases). This CDR3 region has 16 residues. Germline CDR1 reads SGHRS; CDR2 reads YFSETQ. Trimming shortened V by 0 bases and J by 0 bases, and 7 bases separated the two germline ends. CDR3 loop: CASSLDGSSGANVLTF. DNA for the CDR3: TGCGCCAGCAGCTTGGACGGGAGCTCTGGGGCCAACGTCCTGACTTTC. Full variable domain (missing parts from reference TRBV5-1 and TRBJ2-6): KAGVTQTPRYLIKTRGQQVTLSCSPISGHRSVSWYQQTPGQGLQFLFEYFSETQRNKGNFPGRFSGRQFSNSRSEMNVSTLELGDSALYLCASSLDGSSGANVLTFGAGSRLTVL.

DNA of the CDR3: TGTGCCAGCAGCGTAGAACCGGGACAGGGTGGAGACATTCAGTACTTC. Translating it yields CASSVEPGQGGDIQYF. The chain combines TRBV9 with TRBJ2-4; 9 bases match TRBD1. After removal of 0 bases from V and 8 bases from J, the junction contained 9 bases not matched to a gene. Germline loops: CDR1 SGDLS, CDR2 YYNGEE. This CDR3 is built from 16 residues.

J is TRBJ1-2 and V is TRBV14; D call uncertain. Germline CDR1 reads SGHDN; CDR2 reads FVKESK. This CDR3 comprises 14 residues. V was clipped by 4 bases and J by 4 bases, with 13 bases between them. Here the CDR3 reads CASSPTVGRYGYTF. The CDR3 DNA sequence: TGTGCCAGCAGCCCCACGGTAGGGCGCTATGGCTACACCTTC.

The chain recombines TRBV18 with TRBJ2-3; TRBD2 aligns across 9 bases. Germline V CDR1 and CDR2: KGHSH, LQKENI. After removal of 2 bases from V and 0 bases from J, the junction contained 6 bases not matched to a gene. This CDR3 has 17 residues. The CDR3 sequence is CASSPYAAGGSTDTQYF. Here the CDR3 DNA reads TGTGCCAGCTCACCATACGCAGCGGGGGGAAGCACAGATACGCAGTATTTT.

This chain joins TRBV29-1 and TRBJ2-5; 10 nucleotides line up with TRBD1. Trimming cost V 6 bases and J 6 bases; bases outside gene matches: 7. The CDR3 is 13 amino acids. Per germline, CDR1 SQVTM and CDR2 ANQGSEA. This CDR3 is CSVQGQGWKTQYF. CDR3 sequence (DNA): TGCAGCGTGCAGGGACAGGGGTGGAAGACCCAGTACTTC. The full variable domain, with the rest looked up from reference TRBV29-1 and TRBJ2-5, is SAVISQKPSRDICQRGTSLTIQCQVDSQVTMMFWYRQQPGQSLTLIATANQGSEATYESGFVIDKFPISRPNLTFSTLTVSNMSPEDSSIYLCSVQGQGWKTQYFGPGTRLLVL.

The V call is TRBV5-1, the J call TRBJ2-5; a weak D match, TRBD1 (5 bases). Germline V gene data show CDR1 as SGHRS and CDR2 as YFSETQ. V lost 0 bases, J lost 4 bases, and 13 bases lay in between. The CDR3 has 15 amino acids. The CDR3 reads CASSLVGAVRETQYF. The CDR3 DNA sequence: TGCGCCAGCAGCTTGGTAGGGGCGGTTAGAGAGACCCAGTACTTC.

J is TRBJ2-1 and V is TRBV27; D may be TRBD2 (5 bases). The CDR3 runs 14 residues. The V gene's germline CDR1 is MNHEY and CDR2 SMNVEV (reference sequence). V was trimmed by 8 bases and J by 2 bases, leaving 13 bases between them. The CDR3 sequence is CASRERGTYNEQFF. DNA for the CDR3: TGTGCCAGCCGAGAACGGGGAACCTACAATGAGCAGTTCTTC.

This clone showed up just a few times. This chain joins TRBV7-9 and TRBJ2-5, with TRBD2 identical over 7 bases. Germline trimming cut 1 base from V and 4 bases from J; bases unmatched to any gene: 6. The CDR3 runs to 15 residues. Germline V lookup: CDR1 SEHNR, CDR2 FQNEAQ (reference sequence). The CDR3: CASSLDGGTGETQYF. In DNA form, the CDR3 reads TGTGCCAGCAGCTTAGACGGGGGGACGGGAGAGACCCAGTACTTC.

The chain combines TRBV2 with TRBJ2-3, with a tentative D call TRBD2 (5 bases). Germline loops: CDR1 SNHLY, CDR2 FYNNEI. V lost 4 bases and J lost 8, with 16 bases in between. CDR3 length equals 14 residues. The CDR3 bases are TGTGCCAGCAGTGCAAACCGGGGTGAAGGTACGCAGTATTTT. Translating gives CASSANRGEGTQYF.